These 5 T cell receptor beta chains were all obtained from the same sample, sequenced in a study of shared clonotypes between healthy human individuals. TCRdb keeps only in-frame clones here, not all; method: immunoSEQ multiplex PCR. The sample yields about 1 million clones, approximately 72% seen once. Sequencing input: memory CD4+ T cells sorted from blood. Indicated subset: CD45RA-negative fraction. The receptors shown here come from a man aged 18 to 29 in good health.

V usage is TRBV6-5 and J usage is TRBJ2-7; D is perhaps TRBD1 or TRBD2 (6 bases each). The CDR3 totals 14 residues. Germline values: CDR1 MNHEY, CDR2 SVGAGI. Trimming removed 6 bases at V and 9 bases at J, with 21 bases between. The CDR3 bases are TGTGCCAGCAGCTCCCCGCAGGGAGGAGGGGGGCAGTACTTC. Its protein is CASSSPQGGGGQYF.

The rearrangement links TRBV2 to TRBJ2-2, with D perhaps given as TRBD1 or TRBD2 (5 bases each). The CDR3 is 16 amino acids. In germline, CDR1 is SNHLY, CDR2 FYNNEI. The V end lost 7 bases, the J end lost 0 bases, and 15 bases lay between the germline ends. The DNA of the CDR3 is TGTGCCAGCAATCCGGGGCAGAAGACGAACACCGGGGAGCTGTTTTTT. Protein: CASNPGQKTNTGELFF. The variable domain in full, completed from reference TRBV2 and TRBJ2-2, reads EPEVTQTPSHQVTQMGQEVILRCVPISNHLYFYWYRQILGQKVEFLVSFYNNEISEKSEIFDDQFSVERPDGSNFTLKIRSTKLEDSAMYFCASNPGQKTNTGELFFGEGSRLTVL.

A single count supports this clone. The DNA for the CDR3 is TGCGCCAGCAGATCCGGGACTAGCGCAGAGACCCAGTACTTC. This codes for CASRSGTSAETQYF. The chain is built from TRBV10-2 and TRBJ2-5; TRBD2 aligns across 10 bases. The CDR3 has 14 residues. Trimming removed 6 bases from V and 4 bases from J; junction bases left unmatched: 5. Germline assignment: CDR1 WSHSY and CDR2 SAAADI.

The chain recombines TRBV7-9 with TRBJ2-4; 7 bases align to TRBD2. Germline lookup yields CDR1 SEHNR and CDR2 FQNEAQ (reference sequence). This CDR3 is built from 17 residues. J gave up 0 bases and V 5 bases, and 10 bases lay outside the gene matches. The CDR3 DNA follows: TGTGCCAGCAGCCCACTCGGGGCGGGAGAAGCCAAAAACATTCAGTACTTC. Encoded protein: CASSPLGAGEAKNIQYF.

The V and J genes are TRBV7-6 and TRBJ1-1; D might be TRBD1 (5 bases). The V end lost 3 bases, the J end lost 4 bases, and 9 bases lay between the germline ends. This CDR3 region has 13 residues. Per the germline V gene, CDR1 is SGHVS and CDR2 is FNYEAQ. DNA for the CDR3: TGTGCCAGCAGCTTGGGGGAGATCACTGAAGCTTTCTTT. It translates to CASSLGEITEAFF.